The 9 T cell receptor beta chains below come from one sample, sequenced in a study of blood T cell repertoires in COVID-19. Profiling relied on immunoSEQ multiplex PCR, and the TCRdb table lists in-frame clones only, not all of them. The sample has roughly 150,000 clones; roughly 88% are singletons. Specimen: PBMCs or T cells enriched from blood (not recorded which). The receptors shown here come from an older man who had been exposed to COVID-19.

The CDR3 region is CASSPGTAVYGYTF. CDR3 in DNA: TGTGCCAGCTCACCAGGGACAGCCGTCTATGGCTACACCTTC. V usage is TRBV18 and J usage is TRBJ1-2; 7 nucleotides match TRBD1. This CDR3 contains 14 residues. Trimming at V came to 2 bases and at J to 4 bases, leaving 4 bases not matched to a gene. Germline V gene lookup returns CDR1 KGHSH and CDR2 LQKENI.

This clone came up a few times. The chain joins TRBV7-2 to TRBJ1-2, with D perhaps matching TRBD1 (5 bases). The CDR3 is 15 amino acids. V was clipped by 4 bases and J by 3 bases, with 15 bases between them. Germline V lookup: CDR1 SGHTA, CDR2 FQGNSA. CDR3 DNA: TGTGCCAGCAGCTCCCGATTCAGGGTCTACTATGGCTACACCTTC. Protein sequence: CASSSRFRVYYGYTF.

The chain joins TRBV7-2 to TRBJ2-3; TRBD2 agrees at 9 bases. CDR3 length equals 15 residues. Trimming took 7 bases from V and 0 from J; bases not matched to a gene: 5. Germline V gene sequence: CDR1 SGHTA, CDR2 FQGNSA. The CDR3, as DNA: TGTGCCAGCAAACCTAGCGGGGCTAGCACAGATACGCAGTATTTT. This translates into CASKPSGASTDTQYF.

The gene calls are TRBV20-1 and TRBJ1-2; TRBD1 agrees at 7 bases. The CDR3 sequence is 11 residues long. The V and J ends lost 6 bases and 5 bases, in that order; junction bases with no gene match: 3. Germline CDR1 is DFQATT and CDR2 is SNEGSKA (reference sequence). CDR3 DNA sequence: TGCAGTGCCACAGGGGAATATGGCTACACCTTC. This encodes CSATGEYGYTF.

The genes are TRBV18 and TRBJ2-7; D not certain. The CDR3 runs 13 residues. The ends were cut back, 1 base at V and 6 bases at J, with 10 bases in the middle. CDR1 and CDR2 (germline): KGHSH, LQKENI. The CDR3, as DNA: TGTGCCAGCTCACCACGGTCAGGAAGCGAGCAGTACTTC. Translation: CASSPRSGSEQYF.

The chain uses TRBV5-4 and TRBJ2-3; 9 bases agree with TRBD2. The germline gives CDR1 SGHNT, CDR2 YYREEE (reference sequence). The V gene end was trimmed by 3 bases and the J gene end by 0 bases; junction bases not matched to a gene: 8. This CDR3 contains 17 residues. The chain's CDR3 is CASSSMTSGTSTDTQYF. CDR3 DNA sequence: TGTGCCAGCAGCTCAATGACTAGCGGAACTAGCACAGATACGCAGTATTTT.

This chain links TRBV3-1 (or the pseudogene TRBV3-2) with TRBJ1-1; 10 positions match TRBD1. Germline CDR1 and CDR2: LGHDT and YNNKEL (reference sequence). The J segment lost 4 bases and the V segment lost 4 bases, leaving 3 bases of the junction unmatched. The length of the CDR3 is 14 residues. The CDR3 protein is CASSRQGASTEAFF. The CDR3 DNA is TGTGCCAGCAGCCGACAGGGGGCGTCCACTGAAGCTTTCTTT.

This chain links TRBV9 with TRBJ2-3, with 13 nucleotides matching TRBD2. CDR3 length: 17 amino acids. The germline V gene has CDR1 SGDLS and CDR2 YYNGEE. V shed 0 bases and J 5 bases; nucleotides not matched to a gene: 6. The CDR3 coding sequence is TGTGCCAGCAGCGTAGGAGGACTAGCGGGGGTGGAAGATACGCAGTATTTT. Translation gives CASSVGGLAGVEDTQYF.

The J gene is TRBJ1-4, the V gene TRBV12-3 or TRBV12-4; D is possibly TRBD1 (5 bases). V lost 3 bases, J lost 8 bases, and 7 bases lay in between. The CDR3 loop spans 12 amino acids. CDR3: CASSLGGEKLFF. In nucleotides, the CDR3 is TGTGCCAGCAGTTTGGGGGGGGAAAAACTGTTTTTT.